The 5 T cell receptor beta chains below all came from one sample that was sequenced in a study of blood T cell repertoires in COVID-19. The protocol was immunoSEQ multiplex PCR, while the TCRdb copy is restricted to in-frame clones and leaves out a portion. This repertoire shows about 130,000 clones, about four fifths found once; its top ten account for more than 8.5%. The sequencing sample was made of PBMCs or T cells enriched from blood (not recorded which). Every receptor here comes from a man aged 50-60 years who had recovered from COVID-19.

The gene calls are TRBV19 and TRBJ2-1; D perhaps matches TRBD2 (5 bases). The CDR3 is made up of 15 amino acids. V lost 3 bases and J 8 bases, leaving 17 bases between the germline ends. Germline-derived CDR1 and CDR2 are LNHDA and SQIVND (reference sequence). The CDR3 is CASSISTSWSDEQFF. As DNA, the CDR3 is TGTGCCAGTAGTATTAGTACTAGTTGGTCCGATGAGCAGTTCTTC.

The chain uses TRBV7-8 and TRBJ2-1, with 7 bases identical to TRBD1. Trimming removed 2 bases from V and 9 bases from J; junction bases left unmatched: 7. Looked up from germline, CDR1 is SGHVS and CDR2 is FQNEAQ. CDR3 length: 14 residues. This CDR3 reads CASSLLEGAGEQFF. The CDR3 DNA is TGTGCCAGCAGCTTACTCGAGGGGGCGGGTGAGCAGTTCTTC.

The V call is TRBV7-9, the J call TRBJ1-4, with a weak D call TRBD1 (5 bases). This CDR3 has 14 residues. Germline V gene sequence: CDR1 SEHNR, CDR2 FQNEAQ (reference sequence). V dropped 3 bases and J dropped 2 bases, with 7 bases sitting between them. In DNA form, the CDR3 reads TGTGCCAGCAGCTTGGGGGGGACTAATGAAAAACTGTTTTTT. As protein: CASSLGGTNEKLFF.

This clone was recorded only once. This chain joins TRBV21-1 and TRBJ1-5; the table names TRBD1, a call not compared with the DNA. TRBV21-1 is noted as a pseudogene. The CDR3 has 17 residues. CDR3 in DNA: TGTGCCAGCAGCAATGAGACCCTGGACAGGGGGGACCAGCCCCAGCATTTT. Translation gives CASSNETLDRGDQPQHF.

The V gene is TRBV27, the J gene TRBJ1-4, with TRBD1 matching 8 bases. The CDR3 extends over 15 amino acids. J was trimmed by 9 bases and V by 4 bases; bases with no gene match: 10. From germline, CDR1 is MNHEY and CDR2 SMNVEV (reference sequence). Here the CDR3 DNA reads TGTGCCAGCAGTTCCGGACAGGGTAGTGTTCAAAAACTGTTTTTT. It translates to CASSSGQGSVQKLFF.